The clone carrying this T cell receptor (beta chain) turned up a few times. Its antigen remains unidentified. The sample is drawn from a study of response to subunit inactivated influenza vaccine. TCRdb fed the RT-PCR reads into MiXCR, producing one record per CDR3 protein. The table has fewer than 600,000 distinct CDR3 sequences, roughly 7.9% seen once. Study-level results: There was a suggestion from the authors that each seasonal influenza vaccination recruits few new T cells.

The germline CDR1 and CDR2 sequences are SQVTM and ANQGSEA. V dropped 6 bases and J dropped 2 bases, with 7 bases sitting between them. The CDR3 contains 11 residues. The chain couples TRBV29-1 to TRBJ1-2; a weak D match, TRBD1 (5 bases). The sequence was collected from a man between 50 and 75 years old who received an inactivated influenza vaccine. Material: PBMCs from blood, obtained roughly 24 months after vaccination. CDR3 in amino acids: CSVGDNYGYTF. The CDR3 DNA sequence: TGCAGCGTAGGGGACAACTATGGCTACACCTTC.